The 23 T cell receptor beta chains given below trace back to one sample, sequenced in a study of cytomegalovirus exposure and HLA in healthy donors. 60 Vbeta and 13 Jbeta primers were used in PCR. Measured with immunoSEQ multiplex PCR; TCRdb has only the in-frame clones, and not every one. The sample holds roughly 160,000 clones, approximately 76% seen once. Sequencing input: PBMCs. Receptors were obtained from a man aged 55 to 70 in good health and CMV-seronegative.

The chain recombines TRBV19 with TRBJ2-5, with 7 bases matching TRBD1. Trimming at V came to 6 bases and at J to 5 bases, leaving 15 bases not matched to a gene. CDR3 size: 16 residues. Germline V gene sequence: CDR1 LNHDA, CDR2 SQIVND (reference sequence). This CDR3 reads CASSPVQVGGDETQYF. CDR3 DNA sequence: TGTGCCAGTAGCCCCGTCCAGGTAGGGGGCGACGAGACCCAGTACTTC.

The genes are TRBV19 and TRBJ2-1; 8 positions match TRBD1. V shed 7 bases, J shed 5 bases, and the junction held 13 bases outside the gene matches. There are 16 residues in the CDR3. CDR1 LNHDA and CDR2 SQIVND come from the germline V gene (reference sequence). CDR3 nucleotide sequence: TGTGCCAGTACCAAACGGGGGACAGGCGACGACAATGAGCAGTTCTTC. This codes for CASTKRGTGDDNEQFF.

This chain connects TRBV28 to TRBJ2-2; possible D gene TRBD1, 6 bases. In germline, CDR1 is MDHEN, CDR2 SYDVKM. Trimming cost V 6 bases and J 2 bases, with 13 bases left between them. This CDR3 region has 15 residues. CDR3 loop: CASRGRTVNTGELFF. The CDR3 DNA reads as TGTGCCAGCAGGGGAAGGACAGTAAACACCGGGGAGCTGTTTTTT.

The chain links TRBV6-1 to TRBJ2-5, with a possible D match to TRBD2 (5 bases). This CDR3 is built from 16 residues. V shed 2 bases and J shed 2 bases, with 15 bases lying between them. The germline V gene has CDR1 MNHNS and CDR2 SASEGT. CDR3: CASSELGFGGQETQYF. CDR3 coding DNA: TGTGCCAGCAGTGAATTGGGGTTTGGAGGACAAGAGACCCAGTACTTC.

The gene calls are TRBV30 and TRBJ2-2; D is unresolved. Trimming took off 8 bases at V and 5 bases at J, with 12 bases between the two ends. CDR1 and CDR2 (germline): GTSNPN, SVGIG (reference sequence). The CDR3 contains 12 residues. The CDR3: CASRRRTGELFF. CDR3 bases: TGTGCCAGCCGAAGGCGGACCGGGGAGCTGTTTTTT. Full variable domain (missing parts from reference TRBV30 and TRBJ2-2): SQTIHQWPATLVQPVGSPLSLECTVEGTSNPNLYWYRQAAGRGLQLLFYSVGIGQISSEVPQNLSASRPQDRQFILSSKKLLLSDSGFYLCASRRRTGELFFGEGSRLTVL.

CDR3 sequence (DNA): TGTGCCAGCAGCACCGGACTAGCGGGGGGAGCCCGCAAAGATACGCAGTATTTT. This encodes CASSTGLAGGARKDTQYF. The chain joins TRBV5-4 to TRBJ2-3, with 14 bases matching TRBD2. Germline-derived CDR1 and CDR2 are SGHNT and YYREEE (reference sequence). The CDR3 consists of 18 residues. Germline trimming cut 4 bases from V and 5 bases from J; bases unmatched to any gene: 12.

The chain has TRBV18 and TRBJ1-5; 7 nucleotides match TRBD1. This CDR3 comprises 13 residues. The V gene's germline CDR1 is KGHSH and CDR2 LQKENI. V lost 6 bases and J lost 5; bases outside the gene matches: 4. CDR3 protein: CASSRDRDQPQHF. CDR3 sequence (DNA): TGTGCCAGCTCCCGGGACAGAGATCAGCCCCAGCATTTT. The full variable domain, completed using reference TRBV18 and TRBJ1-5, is NAGVMQNPRHLVRRRGQEARLRCSPMKGHSHVYWYRQLPEEGLKFMVYLQKENIIDESGMPKERFSAEFPKEGPSILRIQQVVRGDSAAYFCASSRDRDQPQHFGDGTRLSIL.

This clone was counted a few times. CDR3 in DNA: TGTGCCAGCCTGACAGGGTTCCCACCCCTCCACTTT. Protein product: CASLTGFPPLHF. This chain links TRBV21-1 with TRBJ1-6; no check of the table's D call, TRBD1, against the DNA was made. TRBV21-1 is annotated as a pseudogene. This CDR3 comprises 12 residues.

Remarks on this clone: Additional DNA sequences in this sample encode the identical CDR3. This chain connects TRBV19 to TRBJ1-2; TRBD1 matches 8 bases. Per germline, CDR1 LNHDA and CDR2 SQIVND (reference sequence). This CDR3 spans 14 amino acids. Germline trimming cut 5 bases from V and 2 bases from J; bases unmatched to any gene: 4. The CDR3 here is CASSLRQGNYGYTF. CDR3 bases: TGTGCCAGTAGTTTAAGACAGGGGAACTATGGCTACACCTTC.

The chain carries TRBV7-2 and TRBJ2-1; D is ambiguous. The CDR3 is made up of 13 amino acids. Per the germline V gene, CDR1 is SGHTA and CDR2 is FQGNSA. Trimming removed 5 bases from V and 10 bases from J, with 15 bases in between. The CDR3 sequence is CASSPPPQSEQFF. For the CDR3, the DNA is TGTGCCAGCAGCCCCCCCCCACAATCGGAGCAGTTCTTC.

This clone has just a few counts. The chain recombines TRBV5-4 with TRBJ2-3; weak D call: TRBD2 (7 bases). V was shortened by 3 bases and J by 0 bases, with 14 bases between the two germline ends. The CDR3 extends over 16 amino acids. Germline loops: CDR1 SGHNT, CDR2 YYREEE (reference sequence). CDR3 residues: CASSSAGARSTDTQYF. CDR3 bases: TGTGCCAGCAGCTCCGCGGGGGCCCGAAGCACAGATACGCAGTATTTT.

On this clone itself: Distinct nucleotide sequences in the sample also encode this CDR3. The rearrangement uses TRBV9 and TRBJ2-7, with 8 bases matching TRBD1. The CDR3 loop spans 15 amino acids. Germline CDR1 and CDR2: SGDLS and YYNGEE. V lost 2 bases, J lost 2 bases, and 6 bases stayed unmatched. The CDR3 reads CASSVSGTGPYEQYF. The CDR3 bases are TGTGCCAGCAGCGTTTCCGGGACAGGCCCCTACGAGCAGTACTTC.

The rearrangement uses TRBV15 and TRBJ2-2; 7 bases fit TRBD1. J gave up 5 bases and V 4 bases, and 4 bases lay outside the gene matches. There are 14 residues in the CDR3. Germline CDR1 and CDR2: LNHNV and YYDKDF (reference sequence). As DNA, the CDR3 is TGTGCCACCAGCAAACAGGGGCGGACCGGGGAGCTGTTTTTT. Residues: CATSKQGRTGELFF.

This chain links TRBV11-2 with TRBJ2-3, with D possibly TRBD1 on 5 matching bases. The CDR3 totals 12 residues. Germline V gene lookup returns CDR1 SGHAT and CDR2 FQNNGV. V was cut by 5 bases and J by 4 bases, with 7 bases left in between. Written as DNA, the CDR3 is TGTGCCAGCAGCCCACAGGCAGATACGCAGTATTTT. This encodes CASSPQADTQYF.

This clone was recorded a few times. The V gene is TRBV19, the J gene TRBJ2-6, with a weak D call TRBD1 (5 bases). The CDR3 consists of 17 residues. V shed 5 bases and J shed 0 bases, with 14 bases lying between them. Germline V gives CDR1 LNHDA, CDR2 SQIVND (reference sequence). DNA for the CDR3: TGTGCCAGTAGTTTCGGCAGGGCCCTCTCTGGGGCCAACGTCCTGACTTTC. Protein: CASSFGRALSGANVLTF. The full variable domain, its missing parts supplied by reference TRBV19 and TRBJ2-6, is DGGITQSPKYLFRKEGQNVTLSCEQNLNHDAMYWYRQDPGQGLRLIYYSQIVNDFQKGDIAEGYSVSREKKESFPLTVTSAQKNPTAFYLCASSFGRALSGANVLTFGAGSRLTVL.

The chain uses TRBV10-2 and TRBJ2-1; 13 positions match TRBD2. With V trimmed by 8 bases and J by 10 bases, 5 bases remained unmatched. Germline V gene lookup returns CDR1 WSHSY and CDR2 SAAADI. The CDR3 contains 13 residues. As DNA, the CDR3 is TGCGCCAGCGGACTAGCGGGAGTAGGAGAGCAGTTCTTC. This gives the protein CASGLAGVGEQFF.

CDR3 DNA: TGCAGCGCAGGGCGGACTGAAGCTTTCTTT. It is translated as CSAGRTEAFF. The chain has TRBV29-1 and TRBJ1-1; the D gene is possibly TRBD1 (5 bases). The CDR3 is 10 amino acids. Germline CDR1 reads SQVTM; CDR2 reads ANQGSEA. The germline V and J ends were trimmed by 7 bases and 5 bases, with 8 bases remaining between them. Variable domain in full (rest from reference TRBV29-1 and TRBJ1-1): SAVISQKPSRDICQRGTSLTIQCQVDSQVTMMFWYRQQPGQSLTLIATANQGSEATYESGFVIDKFPISRPNLTFSTLTVSNMSPEDSSIYLCSAGRTEAFFGQGTRLTVV.

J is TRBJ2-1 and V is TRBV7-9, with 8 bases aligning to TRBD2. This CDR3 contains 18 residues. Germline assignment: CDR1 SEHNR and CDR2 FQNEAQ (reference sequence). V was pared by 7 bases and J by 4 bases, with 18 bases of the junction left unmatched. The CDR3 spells CASTLPGGGLEPYNEQFF. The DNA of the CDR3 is TGTGCCAGCACCCTACCGGGAGGGGGTCTCGAGCCTTACAATGAGCAGTTCTTC.

CDR3 DNA sequence: TGTGCCAGCAGTCCAGTCACTAGCAATCAGCCCCAGCATTTT. Translating it yields CASSPVTSNQPQHF. The chain links TRBV2 to TRBJ1-5; D is uncertain. The germline gives CDR1 SNHLY, CDR2 FYNNEI. This CDR3 is 14 amino acids long. V dropped 5 bases and J dropped 0 bases, with 8 bases sitting between them.

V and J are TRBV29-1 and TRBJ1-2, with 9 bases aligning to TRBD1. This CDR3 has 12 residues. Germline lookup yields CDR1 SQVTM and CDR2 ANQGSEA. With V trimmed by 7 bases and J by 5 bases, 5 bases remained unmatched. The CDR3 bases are TGCAGCGCAATTGACAGGGGGTATGGCTACACCTTC. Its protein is CSAIDRGYGYTF.

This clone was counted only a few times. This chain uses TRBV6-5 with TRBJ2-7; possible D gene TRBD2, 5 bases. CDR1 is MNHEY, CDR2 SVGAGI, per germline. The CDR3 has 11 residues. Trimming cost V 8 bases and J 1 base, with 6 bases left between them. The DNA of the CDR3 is TGTGCCAGCCGGACTTCCTACGAGCAGTACTTC. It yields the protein CASRTSYEQYF.

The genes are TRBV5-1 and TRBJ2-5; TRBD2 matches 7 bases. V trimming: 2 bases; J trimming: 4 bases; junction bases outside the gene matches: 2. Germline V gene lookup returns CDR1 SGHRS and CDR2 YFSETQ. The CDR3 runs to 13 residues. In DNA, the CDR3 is TGCGCCAGCAGCTTTTGGGGGGGAGAGACCCAGTACTTC. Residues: CASSFWGGETQYF.

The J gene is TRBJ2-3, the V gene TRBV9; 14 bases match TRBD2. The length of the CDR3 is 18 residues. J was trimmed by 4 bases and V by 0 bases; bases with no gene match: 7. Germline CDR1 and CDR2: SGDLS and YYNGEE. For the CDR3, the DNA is TGTGCCAGCAGCGTAGCCCGACTAGCGGGGGGGCGGGCAGATACGCAGTATTTT. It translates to CASSVARLAGGRADTQYF. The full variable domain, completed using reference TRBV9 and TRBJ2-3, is DSGVTQTPKHLITATGQRVTLRCSPRSGDLSVYWYQQSLDQGLQFLIQYYNGEERAKGNILERFSAQQFPDLHSELNLSSLELGDSALYFCASSVARLAGGRADTQYFGPGTRLTVL.